One sample yielded the 26 T cell receptor beta chains listed below, sequenced in a study of molecular identifiers for immune sequencing clone quantification. TCRdb processed the PCR reads anew with MiXCR; each CDR3 protein has one entry. The sample has under 800,000 distinct CDR3 sequences, roughly 23% seen once. The sample taken for sequencing was naive CD8+ T cells from blood, with Jurkat cell RNA spiked in. As for subset: FACS-sorted CD8+CD4-CCR7+CD45RA+ naive T cells. All receptors derive from a human donor in good health. Some libraries in this study had Jurkat cell RNA spiked in.

This clonotype was detected only a few times. The V call is TRBV2, the J call TRBJ1-3, with a tentative D call TRBD1 (5 bases). Deletions cut 7 bases from V and 0 bases from J, with 10 bases between. This CDR3 region has 14 residues. Germline V gene data show CDR1 as SNHLY and CDR2 as FYNNEI. CDR3 bases: TGTGCCAGCACAACAGGTACCTCTGGAAACACCATATATTTT. It is translated as CASTTGTSGNTIYF.

The J gene is TRBJ2-7, the V gene TRBV7-9; either TRBD1 or TRBD2 may supply D (7 bases each). In germline, CDR1 is SEHNR, CDR2 FQNEAQ (reference sequence). V dropped 5 bases and J dropped 1 base, with 12 bases sitting between them. The length of the CDR3 is 14 residues. The CDR3 reads CASSQGGASYEQYF. The CDR3 coding sequence is TGTGCCAGCAGCCAGGGGGGGGCATCCTACGAGCAGTACTTC.

The sample holds many counts of this clonotype. The chain carries TRBV29-1 and TRBJ1-2; D uncertain. The CDR3 runs to 13 residues. Germline V CDR1 and CDR2: SQVTM, ANQGSEA. The V and J ends lost 7 bases and 5 bases respectively, with 17 bases between them. CDR3 sequence (DNA): TGCAGCGCTGAGGGTTCCCGGACTTATGGCTACACCTTC. Its protein product is CSAEGSRTYGYTF. The full variable domain, in which reference TRBV29-1 and TRBJ1-2 provide the parts outside the CDR3, is SAVISQKPSRDICQRGTSLTIQCQVDSQVTMMFWYRQQPGQSLTLIATANQGSEATYESGFVIDKFPISRPNLTFSTLTVSNMSPEDSSIYLCSAEGSRTYGYTFGSGTRLTVV.

This clonotype was picked up a small number of times. The CDR3 bases are TGTGCCAGCACCTATACCTCCTACGAGCAGTACTTC. Translated: CASTYTSYEQYF. The chain carries TRBV7-9 and TRBJ2-7, with D hard to call. Germline assignment: CDR1 SEHNR and CDR2 FQNEAQ (reference sequence). This CDR3 is 12 amino acids long. Trimming stripped 7 bases from V and 0 bases from J, with 7 bases between.

This clonotype was seen a handful of times. The rearrangement uses TRBV6-1 and TRBJ1-1; D gene unclear. This CDR3 is built from 15 residues. CDR1 and CDR2 (germline): MNHNS, SASEGT. Trimming left V 0 bases short and J 1 base short, with 9 bases between. The CDR3 sequence is CASSEALRANTEAFF. As DNA, the CDR3 is TGTGCCAGCAGTGAAGCTCTGAGGGCGAACACTGAAGCTTTCTTT.

This clonotype was detected only a few times. The gene calls are TRBV6-2 or TRBV6-3 and TRBJ2-7; D is ambiguous. V was shortened by 1 base and J by 2 bases, with 9 bases between the two germline ends. Germline lookup yields CDR1 MNHEY and CDR2 SVGEGT. The CDR3 runs to 14 residues. CDR3 protein: CASSYWASAYEQYF. The DNA of the CDR3 is TGTGCCAGCAGTTACTGGGCAAGTGCCTACGAGCAGTACTTC.

This rearrangement joins TRBV18 to TRBJ2-3; D is unclear. CDR1 and CDR2 from the germline V gene are KGHSH and LQKENI. This CDR3 region has 15 residues. Trimming left V 4 bases short and J 3 bases short, with 14 bases between. The CDR3 is CASSLQVGRTDTQYF. In DNA, the CDR3 is TGTGCCAGCTCACTACAAGTGGGCCGGACAGATACGCAGTATTTT.

This clonotype occurred many times. V gene TRBV20-1 combines with J gene TRBJ1-5; weak D call: TRBD1 (5 bases). CDR3 size: 13 residues. V gave up 2 bases and J gave up 2 bases, with 7 bases separating them. CDR1 and CDR2 (germline): DFQATT, SNEGSKA (reference sequence). The CDR3 DNA sequence: TGCAGTGCTAGACCACAGGGCAATCAGCCCCAGCATTTT. This sequence encodes CSARPQGNQPQHF.

This clonotype was counted ten times or more. The chain combines TRBV5-1 with TRBJ2-1, with D uncertain. This CDR3 is 11 amino acids long. Trimming took 3 bases from V and 5 from J, leaving 3 bases between them. CDR1 SGHRS and CDR2 YFSETQ come from the germline V gene. The CDR3 is CASSSNNEQFF. CDR3 sequence (DNA): TGCGCCAGCAGCTCTAACAATGAGCAGTTCTTC.

This clonotype was counted ten times or more. The chain links TRBV3-1 to TRBJ2-3, with 7 bases fitting TRBD1. Germline-derived CDR1 and CDR2 are LGHDT and YNNKEL (reference sequence). The junction had 9 bases not matched to a gene; V was cut back by 2 bases and J by 1 base. CDR3 length equals 17 residues. The CDR3, as DNA: TGTGCCAGCAGCCAACTAGCCGGGACAGAGCGCACAGATACGCAGTATTTT. Encoded protein: CASSQLAGTERTDTQYF.

Only a few counts were recorded for this clonotype. The chain recombines TRBV7-6 with TRBJ2-5; TRBD2 aligns across 14 bases. Trimming took 5 bases from V and 3 from J; bases not matched to a gene: 11. Germline assignment: CDR1 SGHVS and CDR2 FNYEAQ. The CDR3 contains 18 residues. CDR3 in DNA: TGTGCCAGCAGCCGGGGACTAGCGGGGGTCTTGTACGAAGAGACCCAGTACTTC. Protein product: CASSRGLAGVLYEETQYF.

This clonotype was picked up one time. The J gene is TRBJ1-1, the V gene TRBV11-2, with unresolved D. Germline V gene data show CDR1 as SGHAT and CDR2 as FQNNGV. Trimming pared 5 bases from V and 0 bases from J, leaving 13 bases between. The CDR3 is 15 amino acids. CDR3 DNA: TGTGCCAGCAGCCTACCCACGTATATGAACACTGAAGCTTTCTTT. This gives the protein CASSLPTYMNTEAFF.

Many counts were recorded for this clonotype. This chain uses TRBV4-3 with TRBJ2-7; 9 nucleotides agree with TRBD2. Germline CDR1 is LGHNA and CDR2 is YSLEER. The junction had 4 bases not matched to a gene; V was cut back by 1 base and J by 3 bases. The CDR3 sequence is 15 residues long. The CDR3 spells CASSQGLAANYEQYF. The DNA for the CDR3 is TGCGCCAGCAGCCAAGGACTAGCGGCCAACTACGAGCAGTACTTC.

This clonotype has a count of ten or more. V is TRBV6-1 and J is TRBJ2-7; D might be TRBD2 (6 bases). In germline, CDR1 is MNHNS, CDR2 SASEGT. Trimming stripped 4 bases from V and 3 bases from J, with 13 bases between. The CDR3 sequence is 14 residues long. CDR3 sequence: CASSVTGRFYEQYF. The CDR3 region has the DNA TGTGCCAGCAGTGTGACCGGGAGATTCTACGAGCAGTACTTC.

Comments on this clonotype: One junction end disagrees with the germline gene, perhaps due to a read error. This chain joins TRBV7-6 and TRBJ1-3; D gene unclear. The germline V gene encodes CDR1 SGHVS and CDR2 FNYEAQ. The CDR3 runs 15 residues. The CDR3 coding sequence is TGTGCCTGCAGCCAAGACAAGAGCTCTGGAAACACCATATATTTT. Its translation is CACSQDKSSGNTIYF.

This clonotype was seen ten or more times. The gene calls are TRBV7-9 and TRBJ1-2; D is undetermined. Germline CDR1 reads SEHNR; CDR2 reads FQNEAQ (reference sequence). The CDR3 has 12 amino acids. Trimming cost V 5 bases and J 5 bases, with 9 bases left between them. The DNA for the CDR3 is TGTGCCAGCAGCGCGGCAGCATATGGCTACACCTTC. The encoded protein is CASSAAAYGYTF.

The V gene is TRBV20-1, the J gene TRBJ2-7; a weak D match, TRBD1 (6 bases). Germline lookup yields CDR1 DFQATT and CDR2 SNEGSKA (reference sequence). This CDR3 has 16 amino acids. V was cut by 1 base and J by 1 base, with 17 bases left in between. The CDR3 DNA is TGCAGTGCTAGAGCAATGATTACAGGGAAATCCTACGAGCAGTACTTC. Translation gives CSARAMITGKSYEQYF.

The CDR3 nucleotides are TGTGCCAGCAGCCAAGCAGCTACAGGGCTTTCGAGGGACGAGCAGTACTTC. This encodes CASSQAATGLSRDEQYF. V and J are TRBV4-2 and TRBJ2-7; D is perhaps TRBD1 (6 bases). Trimming shortened V by 1 base and J by 5 bases, and 21 bases separated the two germline ends. CDR1 is LGHNA, CDR2 YNFKEQ, per germline. This CDR3 has 17 residues.

As for this clonotype: One end of the junction fails to match germline, which may point to a read error. The V call is TRBV20-1, the J call TRBJ2-2, with a weak D call TRBD2 (5 bases). The CDR3 consists of 17 residues. The germline gives CDR1 DFQATT, CDR2 SNEGSKA (reference sequence). The CDR3 bases are TGCAGTGCTGGAGATTATAGTTACGGGGAGAACACCGGGGAGCTGTTTTTT. This sequence encodes CSAGDYSYGENTGELFF.

On this clonotype itself: A much bigger clone sits one base away, suggesting this may be a read error. The conserved closing phenylalanine or tryptophan is absent in this CDR3, likely reflecting a read error. V is TRBV10-2 and J is TRBJ2-3, with 7 bases aligning to TRBD1. V lost 7 bases, J lost 3 bases, and 7 bases stayed unmatched. From germline, CDR1 is WSHSY and CDR2 SAAADI. This CDR3 is built from 14 residues. The CDR3 DNA reads as TGCGCCAGCACCCCGACAGGGATGACAGATACGCAGTATTAT. This codes for CASTPTGMTDTQYY.

The gene calls are TRBV30 and TRBJ2-1, with 9 bases aligning to TRBD1. The J segment lost 6 bases and the V segment lost 4 bases, leaving 7 bases of the junction unmatched. The CDR3 has 14 residues. Looked up from germline, CDR1 is GTSNPN and CDR2 is SVGIG (reference sequence). The CDR3 bases are TGTGCCTGGACATCAGGACAGGGGTCCAATGAGCAGTTCTTC. It translates to CAWTSGQGSNEQFF. Looking up the rest from reference TRBV30 and TRBJ2-1 gives the full variable domain: SQTIHQWPATLVQPVGSPLSLECTVEGTSNPNLYWYRQAAGRGLQLLFYSVGIGQISSEVPQNLSASRPQDRQFILSSKKLLLSDSGFYLCAWTSGQGSNEQFFGPGTRLTVL.

V gene TRBV7-9 combines with J gene TRBJ2-7; TRBD1 agrees at 10 bases. V shed 5 bases, J shed 4 bases, and the junction held 8 bases outside the gene matches. Germline loops: CDR1 SEHNR, CDR2 FQNEAQ (reference sequence). This CDR3 is 15 amino acids long. CDR3 loop: CASSDDRGLRYEQYF. The CDR3 DNA reads TGTGCCAGCAGCGATGACAGGGGGCTTCGTTACGAGCAGTACTTC.

V is TRBV21-1 and J is TRBJ2-3; the listed D gene, TRBD2, was not tested against the DNA. TRBV21-1 is marked as a pseudogene. The CDR3 is made up of 18 amino acids. The DNA for the CDR3 is TGTGCCAGCAGCAACCCACCTCCGGTAGGGCCGGGGGTAGATACGCAGTATTTT. It codes for CASSNPPPVGPGVDTQYF.

This clonotype was seen ten or more times. The gene calls are TRBV7-9 and TRBJ2-5, with TRBD2 as a possible D gene (6 bases). The germline V gene encodes CDR1 SEHNR and CDR2 FQNEAQ (reference sequence). The ends were cut back, 3 bases at V and 5 bases at J, with 16 bases in the middle. The CDR3 covers 15 residues. DNA for the CDR3: TGTGCCAGCAGCTTGGTTGGTTCGGGGGTGGAGACCCAGTACTTC. Amino acids: CASSLVGSGVETQYF.

To note about this clonotype: This may be a read error: a much more frequent sequence differs by one nucleotide. The conserved closing phenylalanine or tryptophan is absent in this CDR3, likely reflecting a read error. The chain links TRBV5-6 to TRBJ2-7, with TRBD1 matching over 7 bases. V was clipped by 2 bases and J by 2 bases; unmatched bases: 4. The CDR3 consists of 14 residues. Germline CDR1 reads SGHDT; CDR2 reads YYEEEE. The CDR3 DNA sequence: TGTGCCAGCAGCTTCGGGACAGTACCCTACGAGCAGTACCTC. This gives the protein CASSFGTVPYEQYL.

Points on this clonotype: With a much larger clone just one base away, this may be a read error. V and J are TRBV27 and TRBJ1-6; D call uncertain. The V gene's germline CDR1 is MNHEY and CDR2 SMNVEV (reference sequence). The CDR3 totals 12 residues. The CDR3 is CVSSPHNSPLHF. The CDR3, as DNA: TGTGTCAGCAGTCCTCATAATTCACCCCTCCACTTT.